This TCR beta chain came from a study of radiotherapy plus CTLA-4 blockade in lung cancer. Notes on this clone: Its target is unknown.

TCRdb keeps only in-frame clones here, not all; method: immunoSEQ multiplex PCR. The sample contains tens of thousands of clones, around 86% of which appear only once. Study results and caveats: Reports identified early blood T cell clone dynamics, with interferon-beta, as the best response predictor. Radiotherapy with ipilimumab was followed by blood expansion of tumor-derived clones.

The sequence derives from a human donor with non-small cell lung cancer that progressed on radiotherapy plus ipilimumab. The source material was peripheral blood, sampled from a patient treated with radiotherapy plus ipilimumab.

In DNA, the CDR3 is TGCGCCAGCAGCCAGGGAGGGACTAGCGGGAAAAATGAGCAGTTCTTC. Translating gives CASSQGGTSGKNEQFF. V and J are TRBV4-3 and TRBJ2-1; TRBD2 agrees at 13 bases. The CDR3 sequence is 16 residues long. From germline, CDR1 is LGHNA and CDR2 YSLEER. Unmatched junction bases numbered 6, after V lost 3 bases and J lost 7 bases.